A selection of T cell receptor beta chains follows, all from one sample in a study of blood T cell repertoires in COVID-19. The assay was immunoSEQ multiplex PCR, and TCRdb's table has in-frame clones only and misses some. The profile shows approximately 340,000 clones, about 87% of them singletons. The specimen was peripheral blood. The origin of the receptors is a man aged 25 to 40 with COVID-19, enrolled during active disease. Each CDR3 is given with its conserved first and last residue.

v_call	j_call	cdr3_aa
TRBV18	TRBJ2-3	CASSPDAGTQYF
TRBV28	TRBJ2-5	CASSIPGRTADREYF
TRBV9	TRBJ1-2	CASSVYGQYGYTF
TRBV6-5	TRBJ1-2	CASTRQGLNYGYTF
TRBV7-2	TRBJ1-5	CASSLFKESQPQHF
TRBV20-1	TRBJ2-7	CSAASGHEQYF
TRBV7-3	TRBJ2-1	CASSLASGGPNEQFF
TRBV9	TRBJ1-2	CASSVGQGGGYTF
TRBV4-2	TRBJ2-7	CASSQDSLAGGSYEQYF
TRBV14	TRBJ1-1	CASSPNRGHWTEAFF
TRBV3-1/TRBV3-2	TRBJ2-1	CASSQVRYNEQFF
TRBV30	TRBJ2-7	CAWSGRRDYQKGYEQYF
TRBV7-2	TRBJ2-5	CASSLGGGWSGGVETQYF
TRBV6-5	TRBJ2-3	CASRRLAGEGDTQYF
TRBV7-9	TRBJ2-1	CASSLGGGLAGRDEQFF
TRBV7-2	TRBJ2-3	CASSLAGTSGSADTQYF
TRBV4-1	TRBJ2-3	CASSQGDSYFSSTDTQYF
TRBV28	TRBJ2-7	CASRAGESSYEQYF
TRBV6-2/TRBV6-3	TRBJ1-2	CASSYREEDYTF
TRBV12-5	TRBJ1-1	CASGLGFRAVNTEAFF
TRBV18	TRBJ2-7	CASSHSGTGLGNYEQYF
TRBV9	TRBJ2-3	CASRAGPTNTDTQYF
TRBV19	TRBJ2-3	CASSTTGTGGTDTQYF
TRBV27	TRBJ2-2	CASSLEGPGELFF
TRBV30	TRBJ1-2	CACGSRNYGYTF
TRBV4-3	TRBJ2-2	CASSHAGTANTGELFF
TRBV5-4	TRBJ1-1	CASSLGGQFNTEAFF
TRBV25-1	TRBJ2-7	CASSGSGGASYEQYF
TRBV15	TRBJ2-1	CATSRDLAGGHNEQFF
TRBV28	TRBJ2-3	CASKGGEDTQYF
TRBV6-5	TRBJ1-1	CASSPNRGAFF
TRBV6-2/TRBV6-3	TRBJ1-3	CASSPGQGGRNTIYF
TRBV28	TRBJ2-2	CASSPLAGDTGELFF
TRBV30	TRBJ2-3	CAWGGTLDTQYF
TRBV20-1	TRBJ2-7	CSASVRTPVEPYEQYF
TRBV3-1/TRBV3-2	TRBJ1-4	CASSPVGKMEKLFF
TRBV28	TRBJ1-2	CASALSRQGANGYTF
TRBV7-3	TRBJ2-3	CASSPGLATDTQYF
TRBV27	TRBJ2-2	CASSFGMGLTLGTGELFF
TRBV30	TRBJ2-7	CAWRVGGTSGEQYF
TRBV10-3	TRBJ2-1	CAISESIGGRGNEQFF
TRBV5-6	TRBJ2-3	CASSRTSGGLTDTQYF
TRBV19	TRBJ2-6	CASRDRGSSGANVLTF
TRBV11-1	TRBJ2-7	CASNFRDRGTYEQYF
TRBV28	TRBJ2-6	CATGQRYSGANVLTF
TRBV6-5	TRBJ2-7	CASVWTGPTSEQYF
TRBV9	TRBJ1-6	CASSVLGSSDSPLHF
TRBV30	TRBJ2-1	CAWRIATSGGYNEQFF
TRBV10-3	TRBJ1-6	CATSGTGNGSPLHF
TRBV7-9	TRBJ1-2	CASSLDSNYGYTF
TRBV12-3/TRBV12-4	TRBJ1-1	CASRILTETEAFF
TRBV4-1	TRBJ2-1	CASSQAVISGYNEQFF
TRBV2	TRBJ1-5	CASVVGNQPQHF
TRBV28	TRBJ2-4	CASSFGSGRSLLGNIQYF
TRBV24-1	TRBJ1-2	CATSEQVPYYGYTF
TRBV7-2	TRBJ1-1	CASSPMSGVRGGEAFF
TRBV28	TRBJ1-5	CASWDRNQPQHF
TRBV28	TRBJ2-5	CASRRTSAETQYF